This T cell receptor (beta chain) was recorded in a study of blood T cells in healthy people across ages. Whole-study findings and limits: Observed TCR beta diversity per million T cells went down as age went up. This fall followed a roughly linear course with age.

Worth noting for this clonotype: The antigen is not known.

It was with a sample-barcoded 5' primer and a J-beta primer mix that a second PCR of roughly 6 to 12 cycles was run. Every cDNA was tagged by a template-switch adaptor with 12 random nucleotides. TCRdb reprocessed the 5' RACE reads via MiXCR and lists one record per CDR3 protein. Here the sample spans 710,000 or so distinct CDR3 sequences, 20% to 25% being singletons. The clonotype comes from a man aged 65-85 years in good health. Sequencing used blood.

CDR3 protein: CSAGRDRKNTEAFF. CDR3 DNA sequence: TGCAGTGCTGGCCGGGACAGAAAGAACACTGAAGCTTTCTTT. The V and J genes are TRBV20-1 and TRBJ1-1; 7 bases match TRBD1. Germline assignment: CDR1 DFQATT and CDR2 SNEGSKA (reference sequence). V was clipped by 5 bases and J by 1 base; unmatched bases: 7. The length of the CDR3 is 14 residues.